This T cell receptor beta chain was identified in a study of T cells in Graves' hyperthyroidism and ophthalmopathy. Germline loops: CDR1 MGHRA, CDR2 YSYEKL. The CDR3 has 14 amino acids. V lost 1 base, J lost 11 bases, and 14 bases lay in between. RNA transcripts provided the source from which TCR beta CDR3 regions were amplified. TCR CDR3 underwent first-round RT-PCR with the HTBI primer set. TCRdb re-called the multiplex PCR reads with MiXCR, one entry per CDR3 protein. The sample shows around 450,000 distinct CDR3 sequences, 15% to 18% of them seen only once. The receptor was isolated from a woman younger than 35 with Graves' hyperthyroidism. The material sequenced was blood. This chain links TRBV4-1 with TRBJ2-2, with D perhaps TRBD1 or TRBD2 (5 bases each). The CDR3 nucleotides read TGCGCCAGCAGCCAAGGAAATGGGACCCTCGAGCTGTTTTTT. It is translated as CASSQGNGTLELFF.